The clone carrying this T cell receptor (beta chain) showed up just a few times. Its antigen is currently unknown. This sample stems from a study of cytomegalovirus exposure and HLA in healthy donors. This CDR3 spans 16 amino acids. Germline assignment: CDR1 SGHRS and CDR2 YFSETQ. Losses at the gene ends were 0 bases for V and 2 bases for J; bases not matched to a gene: 5. Both 60 Vbeta primers and 13 Jbeta primers went into the PCR. TCRdb keeps only in-frame clones here, not all; method: immunoSEQ multiplex PCR. The sample has about 120,000 clones, less than 10% seen once. Points from the study as a whole: CMV serostatus was the only recorded immune exposure for donors.

The sample consisted of PBMCs. The chain links TRBV5-1 to TRBJ2-1, with TRBD1 matching 7 bases. This TCR came from a woman aged 40 to 49 in good health and CMV-seropositive. CDR3 bases: TGCGCCAGCAGCTTGGGTGCAGGGGGAACCTACAATGAGCAGTTCTTC. This translates into CASSLGAGGTYNEQFF.